Below are 26 T cell receptor beta chains sequenced from a single sample in a study of cytomegalovirus exposure and HLA in healthy donors. The PCR made use of 60 Vbeta and 13 Jbeta primers. Sequenced by immunoSEQ multiplex PCR; TCRdb stores in-frame clones only, minus some. The sample has about 150,000 clones, 55% to 70% seen once. Sequenced material: PBMCs. The receptors originated from a woman aged 55-75 years in good health and CMV-seropositive.

The V gene is TRBV5-1, the J gene TRBJ2-6; D is undetermined. Deletions cut 4 bases from V and 0 bases from J, with 8 bases between. This CDR3 spans 15 amino acids. The germline V gene has CDR1 SGHRS and CDR2 YFSETQ. This CDR3 reads CASSPQSSGANVLTF. CDR3 DNA: TGCGCCAGCAGCCCCCAATCCTCTGGGGCCAACGTCCTGACTTTC.

This chain joins TRBV2 and TRBJ1-2; 7 nucleotides align to TRBD1. CDR1 SNHLY and CDR2 FYNNEI come from the germline V gene. The V segment lost 6 bases and the J segment 0 bases; nucleotides outside the gene matches: 7. This CDR3 has 15 residues. The CDR3 here is CASRDRSGTNYGYTF. The CDR3, as DNA: TGTGCCAGCAGGGACAGGTCAGGCACTAACTATGGCTACACCTTC.

This chain links TRBV2 with TRBJ1-2, with 10 positions matching TRBD1. The V gene's germline CDR1 is SNHLY and CDR2 FYNNEI. V trimming: 4 bases; J trimming: 4 bases; junction bases outside the gene matches: 6. The CDR3 runs to 15 residues. CDR3 sequence (DNA): TGTGCCAGCAGTGCTGGGGGACAGGGGTCCTATGGCTACACCTTC. Protein sequence: CASSAGGQGSYGYTF.

The V gene is TRBV7-2, the J gene TRBJ2-2; no reliable D call. This CDR3 comprises 15 residues. Germline CDR1 SGHTA, CDR2 FQGNSA. With 7 bases removed from V and 2 bases from J, the gap between germline ends came to 14 bases. DNA for the CDR3: TGTGCCAGCACCACGATCAGAGGAAACACCGGGGAGCTGTTTTTT. Protein sequence: CASTTIRGNTGELFF.

This clone showed up just a few times. The gene calls are TRBV6-5 and TRBJ2-3; 7 positions agree with TRBD2. Germline CDR1 and CDR2: MNHEY and SVGAGI. J was trimmed by 2 bases and V by 3 bases; bases with no gene match: 5. This CDR3 is 15 amino acids long. The CDR3 reads CASSYRAGDTDTQYF. The CDR3 nucleotides are TGTGCCAGCAGTTATCGGGCGGGAGACACAGATACGCAGTATTTT.

The chain couples TRBV7-2 to TRBJ2-7, with D possibly being TRBD2 (7 bases). This CDR3 contains 15 residues. Trimming took off 0 bases at V and 7 bases at J, with 16 bases between the two ends. Germline CDR1 reads SGHTA; CDR2 reads FQGNSA. CDR3 nucleotides: TGTGCCAGCAGCTTAGCGGGGGCGGGAGCTGGGGAGCAGTACTTC. Amino acids: CASSLAGAGAGEQYF.

J is TRBJ2-3 and V is TRBV11-2, with 7 bases matching TRBD2. This CDR3 region has 16 residues. Germline CDR1 reads SGHAT; CDR2 reads FQNNGV. Trimming removed 1 base from V and 3 bases from J; junction bases left unmatched: 7. The CDR3 here is CASSLGSGGGTDTQYF. In DNA, the CDR3 is TGTGCCAGCAGCTTAGGGTCGGGAGGAGGGACAGATACGCAGTATTTT.

In this sample, this clone turned up once. The gene calls are TRBV5-1 and TRBJ1-5; a weak D match, TRBD1 (5 bases). Trimming took 4 bases from V and 0 from J, leaving 11 bases between them. This CDR3 is built from 15 residues. CDR1 is SGHRS and CDR2 is YFSETQ in the germline V gene. CDR3 nucleotides: TGCGCCAGCAGCCCGGGACTTATTAGCAATCAGCCCCAGCATTTT. It encodes CASSPGLISNQPQHF.

This clone was seen a few times. The V and J genes are TRBV7-3 and TRBJ2-1; the D gene is possibly TRBD2 (6 bases). The germline CDR1 and CDR2 sequences are SGHTA and FQGTGA. Trimming removed 5 bases at V and 6 bases at J, with 26 bases between. This CDR3 spans 18 amino acids. CDR3 sequence: CASSPRLSLALSLNEQFF. The CDR3 region has the DNA TGTGCCAGCAGCCCAAGACTATCACTAGCACTAAGTCTCAATGAGCAGTTCTTC.

V gene TRBV6-1 combines with J gene TRBJ1-1; 7 bases line up with TRBD1. Per the germline V gene, CDR1 is MNHNS and CDR2 is SASEGT. The junction had 7 bases not matched to a gene; V was cut back by 5 bases and J by 4 bases. The CDR3 extends over 14 amino acids. The CDR3 here is CASSPFQGGTEAFF. The CDR3 nucleotides read TGTGCCAGCAGTCCATTTCAGGGGGGCACTGAAGCTTTCTTT.

The chain recombines TRBV27 with TRBJ2-3; possible D gene TRBD2, 6 bases. Trimming removed 3 bases at V and 2 bases at J, with 18 bases between. CDR1 and CDR2 (germline): MNHEY, SMNVEV (reference sequence). The CDR3 has 17 amino acids. The CDR3 nucleotides are TGTGCCAGCAGTTTCTCGATAGCGGCTCGGACCACAGATACGCAGTATTTT. Translated: CASSFSIAARTTDTQYF.

This chain joins TRBV7-2 and TRBJ2-1; TRBD2 matches 14 bases. The CDR3 consists of 16 residues. Germline assignment: CDR1 SGHTA and CDR2 FQGNSA. J lost 4 bases, V lost 5 bases, and 4 bases had no gene match. The CDR3 region has the DNA TGTGCCAGCAGCCCGGGACTAGCGGGAGTATACAATGAGCAGTTCTTC. This codes for CASSPGLAGVYNEQFF.

V usage is TRBV6-6 and J usage is TRBJ2-1; 7 bases match TRBD2. The germline V gene has CDR1 MNHNY and CDR2 SVGAGI (reference sequence). The CDR3 contains 14 residues. Trimming took 2 bases from V and 4 from J; bases not matched to a gene: 2. The CDR3: CASSYAGVYNEQFF. DNA of the CDR3: TGTGCCAGCAGTTACGCGGGGGTGTACAATGAGCAGTTCTTC.

The genes are TRBV29-1 and TRBJ2-5; D gene unclear. The J call could be wrong; TRBJ2-7 is a better fit for the DNA end. Looked up from germline, CDR1 is SQVTM and CDR2 is ANQGSEA. The CDR3 totals 12 residues. CDR3 region: CSVRQTRYEQYF. The CDR3 coding sequence is TGCAGCGTTCGGCAGACACGCTACGAGCAGTACTTC.

The chain employs TRBV5-6 and TRBJ1-3; a weak D match, TRBD1 (6 bases). Trimming pared 6 bases from V and 2 bases from J, leaving 12 bases between. The CDR3 is made up of 14 amino acids. The germline CDR1 and CDR2 sequences are SGHDT and YYEEEE. CDR3 amino acids: CASNLQGAGNTIYF. CDR3 DNA sequence: TGTGCCAGCAACTTACAGGGAGCTGGAAACACCATATATTTT.

This chain links TRBV30 with TRBJ1-5; tentatively, D is TRBD1 (6 bases). The CDR3 is 15 residues long. The ends were cut back, 0 bases at V and 1 base at J, with 10 bases in the middle. The germline gives CDR1 GTSNPN, CDR2 SVGIG (reference sequence). This CDR3 is CAWSVGHVSNQPQHF. CDR3 in DNA: TGTGCCTGGAGTGTGGGACACGTGAGCAATCAGCCCCAGCATTTT. The variable domain in full, completed from reference TRBV30 and TRBJ1-5, reads SQTIHQWPATLVQPVGSPLSLECTVEGTSNPNLYWYRQAAGRGLQLLFYSVGIGQISSEVPQNLSASRPQDRQFILSSKKLLLSDSGFYLCAWSVGHVSNQPQHFGDGTRLSIL.

This clone was found a few times. The V call is TRBV5-6, the J call TRBJ2-5; 7 nucleotides align to TRBD1. The CDR3 consists of 15 residues. Germline CDR1 reads SGHDT; CDR2 reads YYEEEE. V shed 0 bases and J 4 bases; nucleotides not matched to a gene: 6. The CDR3 bases are TGTGCCAGCAGCTTGGAAAGGGGGCAGTTAGAGACCCAGTACTTC. Protein product: CASSLERGQLETQYF. Combining the CDR3 with reference TRBV5-6 and TRBJ2-5 gives the whole variable domain DAGVTQSPTHLIKTRGQQVTLRCSPKSGHDTVSWYQQALGQGPQFIFQYYEEEERQRGNFPDRFSGHQFPNYSSELNVNALLLGDSALYLCASSLERGQLETQYFGPGTRLLVL.

The chain joins TRBV5-1 to TRBJ2-7, with 10 bases aligning to TRBD1. Germline CDR1 and CDR2: SGHRS and YFSETQ. The CDR3 is 17 residues long. Trimming took 4 bases from V and 2 from J; bases not matched to a gene: 12. Here the CDR3 DNA reads TGCGCCAGCAGCCTGGGCGGGACCGGGACAGGGGCCTACGAGCAGTACTTC. This codes for CASSLGGTGTGAYEQYF. The full variable domain, completed using reference TRBV5-1 and TRBJ2-7, is KAGVTQTPRYLIKTRGQQVTLSCSPISGHRSVSWYQQTPGQGLQFLFEYFSETQRNKGNFPGRFSGRQFSNSRSEMNVSTLELGDSALYLCASSLGGTGTGAYEQYFGPGTRLTVT.

This clone was observed a few times. The rearrangement links TRBV6-1 to TRBJ1-3; D might be TRBD1 (5 bases). From germline, CDR1 is MNHNS and CDR2 SASEGT. Trimming pared 4 bases from V and 0 bases from J, leaving 13 bases between. The CDR3 contains 16 residues. DNA of the CDR3: TGTGCCAGCAGTGCTCATCAGGGCGCCTCTGGAAACACCATATATTTT. Its protein product is CASSAHQGASGNTIYF.

The CDR3 bases are TGTGCCAGCAGTTTAGGAGTACTAGAGACCCAGTACTTC. Translating it yields CASSLGVLETQYF. The V gene is TRBV28, the J gene TRBJ2-5; D call uncertain. Germline V gene sequence: CDR1 MDHEN, CDR2 SYDVKM. Trimming removed 2 bases at V and 4 bases at J, with 8 bases between. This CDR3 spans 13 amino acids. The variable domain in full, with the rest retrieved from reference TRBV28 and TRBJ2-5, is DVKVTQSSRYLVKRTGEKVFLECVQDMDHENMFWYRQDPGLGLRLIYFSYDVKMKEKGDIPEGYSVSREKKERFSLILESASTNQTSMYLCASSLGVLETQYFGPGTRLLVL.

The V gene is TRBV4-3, the J gene TRBJ2-6; 7 bases agree with TRBD2. Germline V gene lookup returns CDR1 LGHNA and CDR2 YSLEER. Germline trimming cut 4 bases from V and 0 bases from J; bases unmatched to any gene: 12. This CDR3 has 19 amino acids. CDR3 bases: TGCGCCAGCAGCCTTCGAAGCGCGGGAGCGAGCTCTGGGGCCAACGTCCTGACTTTC. It codes for CASSLRSAGASSGANVLTF.

The chain employs TRBV5-1 and TRBJ2-1; D possibly corresponds to TRBD2 (5 bases). CDR1 is SGHRS and CDR2 is YFSETQ in the germline V gene. The CDR3 has 16 residues. V was shortened by 0 bases and J by 0 bases, with 10 bases between the two germline ends. The CDR3: CASSLGGGGSYNEQFF. The CDR3 DNA reads as TGCGCCAGCAGCTTGGGGGGTGGAGGCTCCTACAATGAGCAGTTCTTC. The full variable domain, its missing parts supplied by reference TRBV5-1 and TRBJ2-1, is KAGVTQTPRYLIKTRGQQVTLSCSPISGHRSVSWYQQTPGQGLQFLFEYFSETQRNKGNFPGRFSGRQFSNSRSEMNVSTLELGDSALYLCASSLGGGGSYNEQFFGPGTRLTVL.

This clone appeared a few times. J is TRBJ2-7 and V is TRBV9; 9 nucleotides align to TRBD2. This CDR3 has 14 amino acids. Germline trimming cut 0 bases from V and 6 bases from J; bases unmatched to any gene: 4. CDR1 is SGDLS, CDR2 YYNGEE, per germline. The CDR3 DNA reads as TGTGCCAGCAGCGTAGGGACTAGCGTCAGCGAGCAGTACTTC. Translation: CASSVGTSVSEQYF. The entire variable domain, with the rest obtained from reference TRBV9 and TRBJ2-7, is as follows: DSGVTQTPKHLITATGQRVTLRCSPRSGDLSVYWYQQSLDQGLQFLIQYYNGEERAKGNILERFSAQQFPDLHSELNLSSLELGDSALYFCASSVGTSVSEQYFGPGTRLTVT.

Only a few counts were recorded for this clone. The chain joins TRBV30 to TRBJ2-6; TRBD1 matches 8 bases. The V gene end was trimmed by 0 bases and the J gene end by 0 bases; junction bases not matched to a gene: 7. The CDR3 is made up of 18 amino acids. Germline V gives CDR1 GTSNPN, CDR2 SVGIG (reference sequence). The CDR3, as DNA: TGTGCCTGGAGTGTACTTTCAGGGGGCTTCTCTGGGGCCAACGTCCTGACTTTC. Translating gives CAWSVLSGGFSGANVLTF.

This clone showed up just a few times. The rearrangement joins TRBV9 to TRBJ1-4, with unresolved D. The CDR3 covers 16 residues. The V gene lost 2 bases and the J gene lost 0 bases, with 11 bases spanning the gap. Per the germline V gene, CDR1 is SGDLS and CDR2 is YYNGEE. In nucleotides, the CDR3 is TGTGCCAGCAGCGTCACCGACGGAGCAACTAATGAAAAACTGTTTTTT. Protein: CASSVTDGATNEKLFF.

This sequence joins TRBV5-1 and TRBJ2-1; D gene unclear. Per the germline V gene, CDR1 is SGHRS and CDR2 is YFSETQ. This CDR3 region has 12 residues. V lost 5 bases and J lost 6, with 9 bases in between. The CDR3: CASRSSPNEQFF. The CDR3 nucleotides read TGCGCCAGCAGGAGCTCCCCCAATGAGCAGTTCTTC.